This is a list of T cell receptor beta chains from one sample in a study of T-cell memory formation after mild COVID-19. TCRdb called the 5' RACE reads again in MiXCR, with one record for every CDR3 protein. Of a few hundred thousand distinct CDR3 sequences in the sample, 20% to 25% were seen once. Sequencing was done on a sample of PBMCs or a T cell subset sorted from them (not recorded which). Receptor source: an adult woman who had mild COVID-19 (a few samples of this study predate the infection). Cell type and time point are not known. CDR3s include the opening cysteine and the closing phenylalanine or tryptophan. A D gene is named only where the DNA matches it firmly. Rows give clone size only sometimes, using once, few, many, or a class for an expanded clone.

J,V,size,D,DNA,CDR3
TRBJ2-7,TRBV6-2/TRBV6-3,NA,NA,TGTGCCAGCAGTTACTCGCAGGGGAGGGACTACGAGCAGTACTTC,CASSYSQGRDYEQYF
TRBJ2-3,TRBV24-1,NA,TRBD2,TGTGCCACCGGGGGACTAGCGGACACAGATACGCAGTATTTT,CATGGLADTDTQYF
TRBJ2-1,TRBV7-3,few,NA,TGTGCCAGCAGCCTCCCCGGAGGCCGCGAGCAGTTCTTC,CASSLPGGREQFF
TRBJ1-4,TRBV5-1,few,NA,TGCGCCAGCAGCCTAGGGGGAGTGGATGAAAAACTGTTTTTT,CASSLGGVDEKLFF
TRBJ2-3,TRBV7-2,NA,TRBD2,TGTGCCAGCAGCCCAAAGGGGACTAGCGCGACTTTCTCAGATACGCAGTATTTT,CASSPKGTSATFSDTQYF
TRBJ1-6,TRBV7-3,NA,NA,TGTGCCAGCAGCTTATTGGCCGATTCACCCCTCCACTTT,CASSLLADSPLHF
TRBJ2-2,TRBV11-3,few,TRBD2,TGTGCCAGCAGCTTCGCGGGAGTGGGCACCGGGGAGCTGTTTTTT,CASSFAGVGTGELFF
TRBJ2-7,TRBV18,NA,TRBD1,TGTGCCAGCTCACCAGGGACAGACGTCTACGAGCAGTACTTC,CASSPGTDVYEQYF
TRBJ2-5,TRBV7-2,many,NA,TGTGCCAGCAGTCCTCCTGGGTACCAAGAGACCCAGTACTTC,CASSPPGYQETQYF
TRBJ1-1,TRBV7-9,NA,TRBD1,TGTGCCAGCAGCTCCGGACAGGTCGGGGGAGGTGAAGCTTTCTTT,CASSSGQVGGGEAFF
TRBJ1-3,TRBV29-1,few,TRBD1,TGCAGCGCTCGACAGGGTAGCGGAAACACCATATATTTT,CSARQGSGNTIYF
TRBJ1-1,TRBV2,few,NA,TGTGCCAGCAGTGAAGAACCGGGAGCGACTGAAGCTTTCTTT,CASSEEPGATEAFF
TRBJ2-3,TRBV7-3,NA,NA,TGTGCCAGCAGCTTAACATTCCCAGATACGCAGTATTTT,CASSLTFPDTQYF
TRBJ2-1,TRBV12-3/TRBV12-4,NA,NA,TGTGCCAGCAGCCCGGGGGTCAGGGAGCAGTTCTTC,CASSPGVREQFF
TRBJ1-4,TRBV7-6,many,NA,TGTGCCAGCAGCTTAGGGGGGAATGAAAAACTGTTTTTT,CASSLGGNEKLFF
TRBJ1-5,TRBV5-5,NA,NA,TGTGCCAGCAGCCGGTGGGGAAGCAATCAGCCCCAGCATTTT,CASSRWGSNQPQHF
TRBJ1-5,TRBV12-3/TRBV12-4,many,NA,TGTGCCAGCAGTTTGCAGGGGTCTGGTCAGCCCCAGCATTTT,CASSLQGSGQPQHF
TRBJ2-3,TRBV6-2/TRBV6-3,few,NA,TGTGCCAGCAGTTACCCCGGAGGAACAGATACGCAGTATTTT,CASSYPGGTDTQYF
TRBJ1-1,TRBV18,NA,NA,TGTGCCAGCTCACCAACGGAGAGTGAAGCTTTCTTT,CASSPTESEAFF
TRBJ2-3,TRBV3-1,many,NA,TGTGCCAGCAGCCAAGGGGGTGGAGCAGGAGATACGCAGTATTTT,CASSQGGGAGDTQYF